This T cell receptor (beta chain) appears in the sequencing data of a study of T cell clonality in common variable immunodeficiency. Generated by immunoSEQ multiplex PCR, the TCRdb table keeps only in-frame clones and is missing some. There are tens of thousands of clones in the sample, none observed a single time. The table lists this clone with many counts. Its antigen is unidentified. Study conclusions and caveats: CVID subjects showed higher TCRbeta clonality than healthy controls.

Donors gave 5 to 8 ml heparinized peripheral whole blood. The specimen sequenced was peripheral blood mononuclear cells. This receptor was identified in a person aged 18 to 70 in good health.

The CDR3 bases that were read are TGTGCCTGGGCCAGTGGGGCGGGGGGCACAGATACG. As protein: CAWASGAGGTDT. The entire CDR3 protein is CAWASGAGGTDTQYF. The V call is TRBV30, the J call TRBJ2-3; 7 bases map to TRBD2. The read stops 3 residues short of the end of the CDR3; the missing end is completed from the germline J gene. V gave up 5 bases and J gave up 1 base; unmatched junction bases: 9. CDR3 length equals 15 residues. CDR1 and CDR2 (germline): GTSNPN, SVGIG (reference sequence).